These 28 T cell receptor beta chains originate from one sample sequenced in a study of T cells in Graves' hyperthyroidism and ophthalmopathy. Amplification of TCR beta CDR3 regions used RNA as the template. First-round RT-PCR of the TCR CDR3 relied on the HTBI primer set. TCRdb re-derived calls from the multiplex PCR reads in MiXCR, one entry per CDR3 protein. The sample records around 700,000 distinct CDR3 sequences, around 19% being singletons. Material: blood. Source of these receptors: a woman in her 50s with Graves' hyperthyroidism that later progressed to Graves' ophthalmopathy.

This clonotype has more than one count but fewer than ten. The genes are TRBV19 and TRBJ1-1; D perhaps matches TRBD1 (6 bases). Trimming left V 1 base short and J 0 bases short, with 9 bases between. Looked up from germline, CDR1 is LNHDA and CDR2 is SQIVND (reference sequence). The CDR3 spans 15 residues. CDR3 protein: CASSIGGQLNTEAFF. The CDR3 DNA reads TGTGCCAGTAGTATAGGGGGACAATTGAACACTGAAGCTTTCTTT.

This rearrangement joins TRBV6-1 to TRBJ2-3, with 14 nucleotides matching TRBD2. The germline V gene encodes CDR1 MNHNS and CDR2 SASEGT. The CDR3 length is 17 residues. V was pared by 4 bases and J by 5 bases, with 8 bases of the junction left unmatched. The CDR3 DNA sequence: TGTGCCAGCAGTGGGGGACTAGCGGGGGCCGGTGGAGATACGCAGTATTTT. This codes for CASSGGLAGAGGDTQYF.

This clonotype has ten or more counts. The chain has TRBV12-3 or TRBV12-4 and TRBJ1-1; perhaps TRBD1 as D (6 bases). V lost 2 bases and J lost 3, with 7 bases in between. This CDR3 has 13 amino acids. This chain's CDR3 is CASSLKGDTEAFF. DNA for the CDR3: TGTGCCAGCAGTTTAAAGGGGGACACTGAAGCTTTCTTT.

This clonotype was recorded many times. The CDR3 DNA reads as TGTGCCAGCAGCTTAGGGTGGGACAGCCCCTACGAGCAGTACTTC. This sequence encodes CASSLGWDSPYEQYF. The chain is built from TRBV11-2 and TRBJ2-7; 7 bases agree with TRBD1. This CDR3 spans 15 amino acids. The germline CDR1 and CDR2 sequences are SGHAT and FQNNGV. V lost 1 base, J lost 2 bases, and 5 bases stayed unmatched. The variable domain in full, completed from reference TRBV11-2 and TRBJ2-7, reads EAGVAQSPRYKIIEKRQSVAFWCNPISGHATLYWYQQILGQGPKLLIQFQNNGVVDDSQLPKDRFSAERLKGVDSTLKIQPAKLEDSAVYLCASSLGWDSPYEQYFGPGTRLTVT.

This clonotype occurred many times. V usage is TRBV18 and J usage is TRBJ2-5; D possibly corresponds to TRBD2 (6 bases). The ends were cut back, 4 bases at V and 4 bases at J, with 16 bases in the middle. This CDR3 contains 15 residues. Germline V gene sequence: CDR1 KGHSH, CDR2 LQKENI. CDR3 sequence (DNA): TGTGCCAGCTCACTGGCGGGGACTGGAGGAGAGACCCAGTACTTC. It encodes CASSLAGTGGETQYF.

This clonotype has at least ten counts. This chain connects TRBV11-2 to TRBJ2-3, with unresolved D. Germline V CDR1 and CDR2: SGHAT, FQNNGV. Trimming took 1 base from V and 3 from J, leaving 8 bases between them. This CDR3 has 14 amino acids. In nucleotides, the CDR3 is TGTGCCAGCAGCTTAGCGGATGAGACAGATACGCAGTATTTT. It specifies CASSLADETDTQYF.

This chain joins TRBV10-1 and TRBJ1-1, with D uncertain. The CDR3 runs to 13 residues. The germline CDR1 and CDR2 sequences are WNHNN and SYGVQD (reference sequence). The V gene lost 7 bases and the J gene lost 5 bases, with 14 bases spanning the gap. CDR3 amino acids: CASMLGVGTEAFF. DNA for the CDR3: TGCGCCAGCATGCTAGGCGTTGGGACTGAAGCTTTCTTT.

CDR3 loop: CASTDRGQNNEQFF. The DNA of the CDR3 is TGTGCCAGTACCGATAGAGGACAAAACAATGAGCAGTTCTTC. The chain is built from TRBV19 and TRBJ2-1; possibly TRBD1 for D (5 bases). The CDR3 has 14 residues. Germline CDR1 is LNHDA and CDR2 is SQIVND (reference sequence). The V gene lost 7 bases and the J gene lost 5 bases, with 15 bases spanning the gap.

This clonotype has a handful of counts. This sequence joins TRBV7-2 and TRBJ1-2; no firm D call. The V end lost 3 bases, the J end lost 6 bases, and 17 bases lay between the germline ends. The germline V gene encodes CDR1 SGHTA and CDR2 FQGNSA. CDR3 length: 15 amino acids. The CDR3 nucleotides are TGTGCCAGCAGCTTTAGAGATGTCGGGGAGGATGGCTACACCTTC. It yields the protein CASSFRDVGEDGYTF.

This clonotype was detected a few times. The chain joins TRBV20-1 to TRBJ1-2, with D possibly TRBD1 on 6 matching bases. The CDR3 is made up of 13 amino acids. Germline CDR1 DFQATT, CDR2 SNEGSKA (reference sequence). V lost 5 bases, J lost 3 bases, and 13 bases lay in between. The CDR3 here is CSAQRDTDYGYTF. In nucleotides, the CDR3 is TGCAGTGCTCAACGGGACACCGACTATGGCTACACCTTC.

The sample holds many counts of this clonotype. The chain combines TRBV24-1 with TRBJ1-1; maybe TRBD1 (5 bases). CDR3 length equals 16 residues. From germline, CDR1 is KGHDR and CDR2 SFDVKD. V was clipped by 6 bases and J by 6 bases, with 22 bases between them. For the CDR3, the DNA is TGTGCCACCAGTCCAGGTGGGGCCAGCCGGGGCTCTGAAGCTTTCTTT. It codes for CATSPGGASRGSEAFF.

The chain carries TRBV7-9 and TRBJ1-2; D gene uncertain. The CDR3 totals 13 residues. V was pared by 5 bases and J by 4 bases, with 11 bases between. CDR1 SEHNR and CDR2 FQNEAQ come from the germline V gene (reference sequence). The CDR3 bases are TGTGCCAGCAGCCCGCCAGAATTCTATGGCTACACCTTC. It yields the protein CASSPPEFYGYTF.

J is TRBJ1-5 and V is TRBV5-8; TRBD1 is a possible D gene (6 bases). Germline CDR1 SGHTS, CDR2 YDEGEE. Trimming left V 4 bases short and J 12 bases short, with 17 bases between. The CDR3 consists of 13 residues. The CDR3 DNA reads as TGTGCCAGCAGCCATCGGGCGGGAGGGGGCCAGCATTTT. Encoded protein: CASSHRAGGGQHF.

This clonotype was picked up many times. The chain recombines TRBV27 with TRBJ2-5; no reliable D call. CDR3 length: 12 amino acids. V lost 3 bases and J lost 4, with 6 bases in between. Germline CDR1 MNHEY, CDR2 SMNVEV (reference sequence). In DNA form, the CDR3 reads TGTGCCAGCAGTTTCAACGGAGAGACCCAGTACTTC. Translated: CASSFNGETQYF.

This clonotype turned up a few times. This chain links TRBV3-1 with TRBJ1-4, with a weak D call TRBD1 (5 bases). CDR1 is LGHDT, CDR2 YNNKEL, per germline (reference sequence). Trimming shortened V by 2 bases and J by 7 bases, and 11 bases separated the two germline ends. The CDR3 is 14 amino acids. CDR3 DNA: TGTGCCAGCAGCCAAATCCGACAGACTGAAAAACTGTTTTTT. Translated, it gives CASSQIRQTEKLFF.

This clonotype was observed many times. This chain links TRBV5-1 with TRBJ1-1; the D is unclear. The CDR3 consists of 15 residues. Germline CDR1 and CDR2: SGHRS and YFSETQ. Trimming pared 0 bases from V and 1 base from J, leaving 10 bases between. The CDR3, as DNA: TGCGCCAGCAGCTTGGCCGCGGCAGCGAACACTGAAGCTTTCTTT. It is translated as CASSLAAAANTEAFF. Full variable domain (remainder filled in from reference TRBV5-1 and TRBJ1-1): KAGVTQTPRYLIKTRGQQVTLSCSPISGHRSVSWYQQTPGQGLQFLFEYFSETQRNKGNFPGRFSGRQFSNSRSEMNVSTLELGDSALYLCASSLAAAANTEAFFGQGTRLTVV.

This clonotype was detected many times. This rearrangement joins TRBV11-2 to TRBJ2-5; a possible D gene is TRBD2 (5 bases). The CDR3 is 14 residues long. Per germline, CDR1 SGHAT and CDR2 FQNNGV. V lost 5 bases and J lost 2, with 12 bases in between. This CDR3 is CASSPHPGQETQYF. The CDR3 DNA reads TGTGCCAGCAGCCCACACCCGGGGCAAGAGACCCAGTACTTC.

This clonotype was picked up many times. For the CDR3, the DNA is TGTGCCAGCAGCGTAGCTCCCAGGTTAAAGCAAGAGACCCAGTACTTC. It specifies CASSVAPRLKQETQYF. This chain links TRBV9 with TRBJ2-5; D not resolved. Trimming removed 0 bases from V and 2 bases from J, with 14 bases in between. Germline-derived CDR1 and CDR2 are SGDLS and YYNGEE. The CDR3 runs 16 residues.

J is TRBJ1-1 and V is TRBV10-2; D not resolved. This CDR3 spans 14 amino acids. Germline V gene sequence: CDR1 WSHSY, CDR2 SAAADI. V lost 6 bases and J lost 1, with 12 bases in between. CDR3 region: CASRSLGSNTEAFF. The CDR3 DNA sequence: TGCGCCAGCAGATCCCTGGGTTCGAACACTGAAGCTTTCTTT.

V is TRBV6-1 and J is TRBJ2-5; the D gene is possibly TRBD2 (6 bases). CDR1 is MNHNS, CDR2 SASEGT, per germline. Trimming took off 6 bases at V and 10 bases at J, with 21 bases between the two ends. CDR3 size: 14 residues. The CDR3 sequence is CASSPGTPRAGQYF. The CDR3 DNA follows: TGTGCCAGCAGCCCCGGGACTCCTCGTGCGGGCCAGTACTTC.

This clonotype was observed a handful of times. The chain recombines TRBV12-3 or TRBV12-4 with TRBJ2-5, with D maybe TRBD2 (5 bases). This CDR3 is built from 13 residues. V lost 9 bases and J lost 5, with 16 bases in between. The CDR3 DNA is TGTGCCAGTAGGACTGACTCTGTGGAGACCCAGTACTTC. Encoded protein: CASRTDSVETQYF.

This clonotype has just a few counts. A junction boundary mismatches the germline segment, possibly from a read error. This rearrangement joins TRBV18 to TRBJ2-3, with D possibly being TRBD2 (6 bases). The CDR3 covers 16 residues. Germline CDR1 is KGHSH and CDR2 is LQKENI. The CDR3 DNA reads as TGTGCCAGCTCACCGATAGCGGCTTTTAGCAGAGATACGCAGTATTTT. It specifies CASSPIAAFSRDTQYF.

There are many counts of this clonotype. The V call is TRBV3-1, the J call TRBJ1-6; D is possibly TRBD1 (6 bases). The length of the CDR3 is 15 residues. Germline values: CDR1 LGHDT, CDR2 YNNKEL (reference sequence). The V and J ends lost 1 base and 6 bases respectively, with 10 bases between them. CDR3 nucleotide sequence: TGTGCCAGCAGCCAAGCGTCAGGGGTTAATTCACCCCTCCACTTT. The encoded protein is CASSQASGVNSPLHF. The full variable domain, its missing parts supplied by reference TRBV3-1 and TRBJ1-6, is DTAVSQTPKYLVTQMGNDKSIKCEQNLGHDTMYWYKQDSKKFLKIMFSYNNKELIINETVPNRFSPKSPDKAHLNLHINSLELGDSAVYFCASSQASGVNSPLHFGNGTRLTVT.

As concerns this clonotype: The junction shows a germline mismatch at one end, possibly a read error. The chain uses TRBV12-3 or TRBV12-4 and TRBJ2-1; 10 bases agree with TRBD2. The CDR3 consists of 15 residues. The CDR3 reads CGSSFQRGGYNEQFF. DNA for the CDR3: TGTGGCAGCAGTTTTCAGCGGGGGGGCTACAATGAGCAGTTCTTC.

This clonotype was observed a handful of times. CDR3 amino acids: CASSQQGAHTEAFF. The DNA for the CDR3 is TGTGCCAGCAGCCAACAGGGGGCGCATACTGAAGCTTTCTTT. The chain couples TRBV7-9 to TRBJ1-1, with 9 positions matching TRBD1. Germline V lookup: CDR1 SEHNR, CDR2 FQNEAQ (reference sequence). The CDR3 consists of 14 residues. V lost 5 bases and J lost 5; bases outside the gene matches: 6.

This clonotype was recorded a few times. The genes are TRBV4-2 and TRBJ1-3; D ambiguous. The CDR3 is 16 amino acids. Germline CDR1 and CDR2: LGHNA and YNFKEQ. Trimming pared 0 bases from V and 0 bases from J, leaving 9 bases between. The CDR3 sequence: CASSQEVRPSGNTIYF. In nucleotides, the CDR3 is TGTGCCAGCAGCCAAGAGGTCAGGCCCTCTGGAAACACCATATATTTT.

This clonotype was observed a handful of times. The chain recombines TRBV6-1 with TRBJ2-1; D assignment may be TRBD1 or TRBD2 (6 bases each). V was cut by 5 bases and J by 7 bases, with 21 bases left in between. In germline, CDR1 is MNHNS, CDR2 SASEGT. This CDR3 is 16 amino acids long. Here the CDR3 reads CASSYGPGAGQNEQFF. The CDR3 DNA sequence: TGTGCCAGCAGTTATGGTCCGGGGGCCGGGCAAAATGAGCAGTTCTTC.

About this clonotype itself: Germline is not matched at one junction end, which may reflect a read error. This sequence joins TRBV2 and TRBJ1-2; D is possibly TRBD1 (6 bases). The CDR3 is 15 residues long. Germline assignment: CDR1 SNHLY and CDR2 FYNNEI. The CDR3 nucleotides read TGTGCCAGCAGTGATCAGGGGCGGCTAGGCTATGGCTACGCCTTC. Encoded protein: CASSDQGRLGYGYAF.